This T cell receptor (beta chain) emerged from a study of T cell responses to AZD1222 COVID-19 vaccine. Study observations and caveats: Targets within unmutated variant regions were reportedly found for nearly half of spike-specific TCRs. Among vaccine-associated CD4 TCRs, coverage spanned spike, with dominance at 160-218 and 743-854. The donor group comprised mostly white British people and more females; the analysis possibly underestimated clonal diversity. A rise in Spike-specific TCR breadth and depth followed two AZD1222 doses.

Trimming took off 5 bases at V and 5 bases at J, with 15 bases between the two ends. CDR1 is SGHAT, CDR2 FQNNGV, per germline. CDR3 size: 14 residues. The protocol was immunoSEQ multiplex PCR, while the TCRdb copy is restricted to in-frame clones and leaves out a portion. The sample has some 71,000 clones, about nine tenths seen once. A note on this clone: Its antigen is undetermined.

This sample comprised peripheral blood, obtained 28 days after the second AZD1222 dose. The sequence came from an adult who received the AZD1222 COVID-19 vaccine. This chain links TRBV11-2 with TRBJ1-1; D not certain. CDR3 coding DNA: TGTGCCAGCAGCATTCAGCCACTGGGAACTGAAGCTTTCTTT. This encodes CASSIQPLGTEAFF.